The sequence of this TCR beta chain was determined in a study of T cells in Graves' hyperthyroidism and ophthalmopathy. Amplification targeted TCR beta CDR3 regions from RNA transcripts. TCR CDR3 regions were first amplified by RT-PCR with HTBI primers. TCRdb processed the multiplex PCR reads anew with MiXCR; each CDR3 protein has one entry. The data show roughly 580,000 distinct CDR3 sequences, about 14% seen once. The CDR3 extends over 13 amino acids. Germline values: CDR1 GTSNPN, CDR2 SVGIG (reference sequence). The ends were cut back, 3 bases at V and 3 bases at J, with 11 bases in the middle. The TCR sequence derives from a woman younger than 45 with Graves' hyperthyroidism that later progressed to Graves' ophthalmopathy. Sequences were obtained from blood. The V gene is TRBV30, the J gene TRBJ1-1; D might be TRBD1 (6 bases). The CDR3 protein is CAWSEGGHTEAFF. The CDR3 DNA sequence: TGTGCCTGGAGCGAAGGGGGGCACACTGAAGCTTTCTTT. Full variable domain (rest looked up from reference TRBV30 and TRBJ1-1): SQTIHQWPATLVQPVGSPLSLECTVEGTSNPNLYWYRQAAGRGLQLLFYSVGIGQISSEVPQNLSASRPQDRQFILSSKKLLLSDSGFYLCAWSEGGHTEAFFGQGTRLTVV.